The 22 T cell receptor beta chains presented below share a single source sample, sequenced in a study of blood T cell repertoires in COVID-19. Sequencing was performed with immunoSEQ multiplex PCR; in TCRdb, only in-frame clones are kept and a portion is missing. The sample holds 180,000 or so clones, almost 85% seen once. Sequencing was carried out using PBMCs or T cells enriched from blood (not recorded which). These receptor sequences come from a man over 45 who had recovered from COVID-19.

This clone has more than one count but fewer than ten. CDR3: CASSPQGYEQYF. CDR3 DNA sequence: TGTGCCAGTAGTCCACAGGGTTACGAGCAGTACTTC. This chain uses TRBV19 with TRBJ2-7, with a tentative D call TRBD1 (6 bases). There are 12 residues in the CDR3. With 5 bases removed from V and 4 bases from J, the gap between germline ends came to 9 bases. Germline CDR1 reads LNHDA; CDR2 reads SQIVND (reference sequence).

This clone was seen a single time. CDR3 sequence (DNA): TGTGCCAGCAGCCTAGGCGGGGGGTACAATGAGCAGTTCTTC. As protein: CASSLGGGYNEQFF. V usage is TRBV11-2 and J usage is TRBJ2-1, with 8 bases that match TRBD2. J was trimmed by 4 bases and V by 5 bases; bases with no gene match: 4. This CDR3 is built from 14 residues. Germline CDR1 reads SGHAT; CDR2 reads FQNNGV.

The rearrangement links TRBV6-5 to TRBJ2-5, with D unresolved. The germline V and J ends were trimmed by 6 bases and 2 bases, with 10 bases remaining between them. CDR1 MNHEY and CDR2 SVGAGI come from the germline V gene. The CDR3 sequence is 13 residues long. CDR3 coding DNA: TGTGCCAGCAGCGCGGAGCGTCAAGAGACCCAGTACTTC. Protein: CASSAERQETQYF.

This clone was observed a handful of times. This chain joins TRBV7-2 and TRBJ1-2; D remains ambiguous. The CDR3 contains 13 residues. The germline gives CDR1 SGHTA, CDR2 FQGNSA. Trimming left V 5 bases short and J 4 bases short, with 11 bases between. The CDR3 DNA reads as TGTGCCAGCAGCGTAGGAGAGGTCTATGGCTACACCTTC. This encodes CASSVGEVYGYTF.

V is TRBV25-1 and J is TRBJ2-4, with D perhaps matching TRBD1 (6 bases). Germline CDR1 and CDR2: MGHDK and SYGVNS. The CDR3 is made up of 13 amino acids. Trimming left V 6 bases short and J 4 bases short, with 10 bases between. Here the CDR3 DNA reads TGTGCCAGCAGACGACAGGAGAAAAACATTCAGTACTTC. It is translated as CASRRQEKNIQYF.

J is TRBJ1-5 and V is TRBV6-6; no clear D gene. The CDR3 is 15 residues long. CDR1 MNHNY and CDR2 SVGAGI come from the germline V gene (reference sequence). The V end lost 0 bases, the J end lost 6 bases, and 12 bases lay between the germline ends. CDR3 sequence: CASSYSNPGGQPQHF. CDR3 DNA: TGTGCCAGCAGTTACTCGAATCCCGGAGGTCAGCCCCAGCATTTT.

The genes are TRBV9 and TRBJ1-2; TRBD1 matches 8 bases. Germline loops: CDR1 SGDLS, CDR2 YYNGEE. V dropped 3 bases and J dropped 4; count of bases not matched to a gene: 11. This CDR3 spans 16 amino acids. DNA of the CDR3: TGTGCCAGCAGCGGGACCGGGACAGGAGGGGTCTATGGCTACACCTTC. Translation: CASSGTGTGGVYGYTF. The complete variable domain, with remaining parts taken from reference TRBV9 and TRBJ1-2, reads DSGVTQTPKHLITATGQRVTLRCSPRSGDLSVYWYQQSLDQGLQFLIQYYNGEERAKGNILERFSAQQFPDLHSELNLSSLELGDSALYFCASSGTGTGGVYGYTFGSGTRLTVV.

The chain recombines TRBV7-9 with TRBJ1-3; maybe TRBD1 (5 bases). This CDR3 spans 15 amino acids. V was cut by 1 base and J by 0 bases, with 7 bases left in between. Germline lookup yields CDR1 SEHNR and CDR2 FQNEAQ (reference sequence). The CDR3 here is CASSLGTNSGNTIYF. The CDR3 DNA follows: TGTGCCAGCAGCTTAGGGACAAACTCTGGAAACACCATATATTTT.

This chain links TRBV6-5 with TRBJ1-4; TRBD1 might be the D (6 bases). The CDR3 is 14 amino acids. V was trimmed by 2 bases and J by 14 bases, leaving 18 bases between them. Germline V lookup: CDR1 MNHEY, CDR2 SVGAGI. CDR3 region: CASSYGRGRPGLFF. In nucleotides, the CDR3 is TGTGCCAGCAGTTACGGCAGGGGTCGACCTGGGCTGTTTTTT.

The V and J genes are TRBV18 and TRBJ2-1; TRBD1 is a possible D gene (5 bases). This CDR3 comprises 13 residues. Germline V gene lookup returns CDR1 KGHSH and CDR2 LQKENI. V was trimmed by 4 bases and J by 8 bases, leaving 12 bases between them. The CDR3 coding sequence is TGTGCCAGCTCACGTGTCAGGGCGGATGAGCAGTTCTTC. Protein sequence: CASSRVRADEQFF.

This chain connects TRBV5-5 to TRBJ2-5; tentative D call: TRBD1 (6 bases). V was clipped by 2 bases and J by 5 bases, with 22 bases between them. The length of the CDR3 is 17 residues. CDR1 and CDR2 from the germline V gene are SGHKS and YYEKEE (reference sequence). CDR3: CASSFGTTRSQGETQYF. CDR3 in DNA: TGTGCCAGCAGCTTCGGGACAACTAGATCCCAAGGGGAGACCCAGTACTTC.

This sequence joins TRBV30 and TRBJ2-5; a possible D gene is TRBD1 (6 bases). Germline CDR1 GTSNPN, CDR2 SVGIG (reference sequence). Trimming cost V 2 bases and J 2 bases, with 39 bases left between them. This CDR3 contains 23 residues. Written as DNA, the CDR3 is TGTGCCTGGAGTCCTCACCCTAAGGGCCAATACAGGGATTTGCCTGATATACAAGAGACCCAGTACTTC. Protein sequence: CAWSPHPKGQYRDLPDIQETQYF.

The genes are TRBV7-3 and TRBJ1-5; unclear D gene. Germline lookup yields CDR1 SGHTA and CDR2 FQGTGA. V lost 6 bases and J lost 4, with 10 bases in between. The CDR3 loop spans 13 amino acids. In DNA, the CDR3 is TGTGCCAGCAGTTATACATGGAATCAGCCCCAGCATTTT. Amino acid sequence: CASSYTWNQPQHF.

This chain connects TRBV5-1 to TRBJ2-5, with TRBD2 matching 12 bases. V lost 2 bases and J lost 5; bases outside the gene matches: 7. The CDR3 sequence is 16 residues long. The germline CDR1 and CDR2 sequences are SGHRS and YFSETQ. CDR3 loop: CASSFSSGGARETQYF. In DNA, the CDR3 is TGCGCCAGCAGCTTTTCTAGCGGGGGGGCCAGGGAGACCCAGTACTTC.

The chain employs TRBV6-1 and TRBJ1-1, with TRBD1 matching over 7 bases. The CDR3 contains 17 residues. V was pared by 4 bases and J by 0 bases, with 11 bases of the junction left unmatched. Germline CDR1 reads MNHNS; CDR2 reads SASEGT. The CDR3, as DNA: TGTGCCAGCAGTGCCAACAGGGGTTGGGAGATGAACACTGAAGCTTTCTTT. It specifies CASSANRGWEMNTEAFF.

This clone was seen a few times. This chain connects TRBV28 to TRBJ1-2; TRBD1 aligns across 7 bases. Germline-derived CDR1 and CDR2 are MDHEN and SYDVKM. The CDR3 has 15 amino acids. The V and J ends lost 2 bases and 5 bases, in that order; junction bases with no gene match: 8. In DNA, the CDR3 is TGTGCCAGCAGTTTAGGCGGCAGGGGGATTTATGGCTACACCTTC. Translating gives CASSLGGRGIYGYTF.

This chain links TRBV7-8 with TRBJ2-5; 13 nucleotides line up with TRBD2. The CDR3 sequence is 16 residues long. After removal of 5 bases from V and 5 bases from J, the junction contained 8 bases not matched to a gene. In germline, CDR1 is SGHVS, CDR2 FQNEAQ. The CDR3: CASSQLPGLAGETQYF. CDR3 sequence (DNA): TGTGCCAGCAGCCAACTACCGGGACTAGCGGGGGAGACCCAGTACTTC. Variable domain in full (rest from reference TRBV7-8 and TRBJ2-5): GAGVSQSPRYKVAKRGQDVALRCDPISGHVSLFWYQQALGQGPEFLTYFQNEAQLDKSGLPSDRFFAERPEGSVSTLKIQRTQQEDSAVYLCASSQLPGLAGETQYFGPGTRLLVL.

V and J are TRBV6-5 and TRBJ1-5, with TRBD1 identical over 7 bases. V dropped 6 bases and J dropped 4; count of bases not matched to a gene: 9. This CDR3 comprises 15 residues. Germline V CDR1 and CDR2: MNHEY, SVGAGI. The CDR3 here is CASRPTGDWNQPQHF. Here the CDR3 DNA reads TGTGCCAGCAGACCAACAGGGGACTGGAATCAGCCCCAGCATTTT.

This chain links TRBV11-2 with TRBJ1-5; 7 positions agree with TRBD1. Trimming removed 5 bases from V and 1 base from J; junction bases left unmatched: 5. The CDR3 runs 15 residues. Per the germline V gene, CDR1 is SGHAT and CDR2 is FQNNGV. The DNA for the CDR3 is TGTGCCAGCAGCCAGGGGGTTTTGAGCAATCAGCCCCAGCATTTT. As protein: CASSQGVLSNQPQHF.

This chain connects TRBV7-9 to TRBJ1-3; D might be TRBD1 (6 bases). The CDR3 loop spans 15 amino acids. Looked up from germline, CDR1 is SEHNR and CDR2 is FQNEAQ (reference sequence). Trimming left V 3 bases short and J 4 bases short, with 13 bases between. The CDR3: CASSLLGAQGNTIYF. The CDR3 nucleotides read TGTGCCAGCAGCTTGTTGGGGGCGCAAGGAAACACCATATATTTT.

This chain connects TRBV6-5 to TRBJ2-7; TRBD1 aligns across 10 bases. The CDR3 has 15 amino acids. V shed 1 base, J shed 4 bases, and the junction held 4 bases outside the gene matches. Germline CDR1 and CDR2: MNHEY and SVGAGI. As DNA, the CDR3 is TGTGCCAGCAGTTACTGGATGGACAGGGGGTACGAGCAGTACTTC. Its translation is CASSYWMDRGYEQYF.

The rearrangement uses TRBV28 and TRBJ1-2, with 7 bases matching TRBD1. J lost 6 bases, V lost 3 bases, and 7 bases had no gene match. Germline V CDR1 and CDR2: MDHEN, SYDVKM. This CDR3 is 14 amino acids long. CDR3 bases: TGTGCCAGCAGTTTTGACAGGGCCCTTCATGGCTACACCTTC. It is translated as CASSFDRALHGYTF.